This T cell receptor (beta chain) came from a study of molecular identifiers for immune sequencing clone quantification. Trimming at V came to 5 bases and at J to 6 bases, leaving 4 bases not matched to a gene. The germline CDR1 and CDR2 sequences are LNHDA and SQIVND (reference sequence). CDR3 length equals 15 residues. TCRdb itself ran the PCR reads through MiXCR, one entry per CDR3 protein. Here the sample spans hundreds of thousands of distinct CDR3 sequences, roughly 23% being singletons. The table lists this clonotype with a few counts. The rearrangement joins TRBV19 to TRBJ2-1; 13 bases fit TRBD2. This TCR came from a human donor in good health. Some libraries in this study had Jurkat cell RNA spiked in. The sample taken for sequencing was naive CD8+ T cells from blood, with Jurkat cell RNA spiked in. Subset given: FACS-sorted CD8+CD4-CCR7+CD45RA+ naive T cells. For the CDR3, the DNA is TGTGCCAGTAGTCCGACTAGCGGGGGGCTCAATGAGCAGTTCTTC. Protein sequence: CASSPTSGGLNEQFF.